The sequence of this TCR beta chain was determined in a study of blood T cell repertoires in COVID-19. Study details: The United States, Italy and Spain provided the acute and convalescent COVID-19 samples. In each case, the material was cDNA or gDNA derived from T cells, B-cell-depleted T cells, or PBMCs.

The authors' processing: Reference gene primer amplification gave estimated nucleated cell counts. Assay: immunoSEQ multiplex PCR; the TCRdb copy retains only in-frame clones and omits some. V and J calls and clone size are given by that table; D and trimming were obtained from the DNA. Of approximately 260,000 clones in the sample, 90% were seen once. Seattle patients were enrolled while actively infected and followed longitudinally. Looked up from germline, CDR1 is MNHNY and CDR2 is SVGAGI (reference sequence). This CDR3 contains 14 residues. The ends were cut back, 7 bases at V and 3 bases at J, with 15 bases in the middle.

This TCR was sampled from a woman in her sixties or seventies with COVID-19, enrolled during active disease. The chain uses TRBV6-6 and TRBJ1-2; unclear D gene. The sample taken for sequencing was peripheral blood. CDR3 DNA: TGTGCCAGCATGCGGACTGGCGCCGACTATGGCTACACCTTC. Amino acid sequence: CASMRTGADYGYTF.